A selection of T cell receptor beta chains follows, all from one sample in a study of Graves' ophthalmopathy and Graves' hyperthyroidism. TCRdb passed the multiplex PCR reads through MiXCR, listing each CDR3 protein once. Counted here are 600,000 to 700,000 distinct CDR3 sequences, about two fifths occurring once; the ten biggest clones make up over 2.5%. Sequencing input: peripheral blood. The source of these receptors is an adult man with Graves' ophthalmopathy. Each CDR3 is given with its conserved first and last residue. The D gene is left open where the match is weak. Clone size is stated in some rows and not others, as once, few, many or a class when expanded.

d_gene	j_gene	abundance	v_gene	CDR3aa	CDR3nt
-	TRBJ1-1	many	TRBV29-1	CSVEAYLRGTEAFF	TGCAGCGTTGAAGCGTACCTCAGGGGCACTGAAGCTTTCTTT
-	TRBJ2-3	-	TRBV25-1	CASGGLRTDTQYF	TGTGCCAGCGGGGGGCTCCGCACAGATACGCAGTATTTT
-	TRBJ2-7	-	TRBV25-1	CASSTGLLDEQYF	TGTGCCAGCAGTACCGGGCTTCTAGACGAGCAGTACTTC
-	TRBJ2-7	-	TRBV9	CASSGVDSYEQYF	TGTGCCAGCTCAGGGGTCGATTCATACGAGCAGTACTTC
-	TRBJ2-2	many	TRBV15	CATSRDQAFNTGELFF	TGTGCCACCAGCAGAGATCAGGCCTTTAACACCGGGGAGCTGTTTTTT
TRBD2	TRBJ2-5	many	TRBV7-9	CASSSVILAGEHQETQYF	TGTGCCAGCAGCTCCGTTATCCTAGCGGGAGAACACCAAGAGACCCAGTACTTC
-	TRBJ2-2	many	TRBV29-1	CSVQQVNTGELFF	TGCAGCGTCCAACAGGTGAACACCGGGGAGCTGTTTTTT
-	TRBJ2-7	many	TRBV7-8	CASSRAPVITGEQYF	TGTGCCAGCAGCCGGGCGCCAGTAATAACTGGCGAGCAGTACTTC
-	TRBJ2-5	many	TRBV20-1	CSAHYGGQETQYF	TGCAGTGCCCACTATGGGGGGCAAGAGACCCAGTACTTC
-	TRBJ1-1	many	TRBV6-6	CASSRGRNTEAFF	TGTGCCAGCAGTCGGGGACGGAACACTGAAGCTTTCTTT
-	TRBJ2-2	many	TRBV7-3	CASSTTGSGTGELFF	TGTGCCAGCAGCACCACAGGGTCGGGGACCGGGGAGCTGTTTTTT
-	TRBJ1-2	many	TRBV6-6	CASSLTGYRYGYTF	TGTGCCAGCAGTTTAACAGGGTATCGGTACGGCTACACCTTC
-	TRBJ1-6	many	TRBV10-3	CAISESREPGSTLHF	TGTGCCATCAGTGAGTCGCGGGAACCGGGCTCCACCCTCCACTTT
-	TRBJ1-2	many	TRBV10-3	CASSELRYGDDGYTF	TGTGCCAGCAGTGAACTTCGCTACGGGGACGATGGCTACACCTTC
TRBD2	TRBJ2-7	few	TRBV6-5	CASSYSAGASHEQYF	TGTGCCAGCAGTTACTCAGCGGGAGCTTCCCACGAGCAGTACTTC
TRBD2	TRBJ2-2	-	TRBV7-2	CASSLYRGGLAHTGELFF	TGTGCCAGCAGCTTGTACCGCGGGGGACTAGCCCACACCGGGGAGCTGTTTTTT
-	TRBJ2-5	many	TRBV29-1	CSVEDLGRARETQYF	TGCAGCGTTGAAGATCTCGGCAGGGCTCGAGAGACCCAGTACTTC
-	TRBJ2-7	few	TRBV7-9	CASSPGPTTYEQYF	TGTGCCAGCAGCCCTGGACCCACAACCTACGAGCAGTACTTC
TRBD1	TRBJ1-1	many	TRBV2	CASATGGNTEAFF	TGTGCCAGCGCCACAGGGGGGAACACTGAAGCTTTCTTT
-	TRBJ1-1	-	TRBV30	CAWSVQVNTEAFF	TGTGCCTGGAGTGTACAGGTTAACACTGAAGCTTTCTTT
-	TRBJ2-7	once	TRBV7-9	CASSLREGREQYF	TGTGCCAGCAGCCTACGAGAGGGCCGAGAGCAGTACTTC
TRBD1	TRBJ1-2	many	TRBV9	CASSHGDRGRKGYTF	TGTGCCAGCAGCCACGGTGACAGGGGGCGCAAAGGCTACACCTTC
-	TRBJ2-2	many	TRBV2	CASSEEGVTNTGELFF	TGTGCCAGCAGTGAAGAGGGGGTAACGAACACCGGGGAGCTGTTTTTT
-	TRBJ1-4	many	TRBV9	CASSVGQGANEKLFF	TGTGCCAGCAGCGTAGGGCAGGGAGCTAATGAAAAACTGTTTTTT
-	TRBJ2-5	many	TRBV7-6	CASSFSTQEQETQYF	TGTGCCAGCAGCTTCTCTACCCAGGAGCAAGAGACCCAGTACTTC
-	TRBJ1-4	-	TRBV7-2	CASSSTSIGRELFF	TGTGCCAGCAGCTCCACCAGCATCGGGAGGGAACTGTTTTTT
-	TRBJ2-5	-	TRBV20-1	CSARDLGGTQYF	TGCAGTGCTAGAGATCTGGGCGGGACCCAGTACTTC
-	TRBJ2-5	many	TRBV6-5	CASSYGATTAGETQYF	TGTGCCAGCAGTTATGGGGCGACCACCGCGGGAGAGACCCAGTACTTC
-	TRBJ1-6	many	TRBV5-1	CASSLGQRSEPLHF	TGCGCCAGCAGCTTGGGACAGCGAAGTGAACCCCTCCACTTT
TRBD1	TRBJ1-2	few	TRBV7-3	CASSKKQGAEGYTF	TGTGCCAGCAGTAAAAAACAGGGGGCGGAGGGCTACACCTTC
-	TRBJ2-7	-	TRBV10-1	CASSDMREGRYYEQYF	TGCGCCAGCAGTGATATGCGGGAAGGGAGGTACTACGAGCAGTACTTC
-	TRBJ1-2	-	TRBV29-1	CSVGRDGTYGYTF	TGCAGCGTTGGACGGGACGGTACCTATGGCTACACCTTC
-	TRBJ1-4	many	TRBV15	CATRDGGHEKLFF	TGTGCCACCAGAGACGGTGGGCATGAAAAACTGTTTTTT
-	TRBJ2-5	many	TRBV11-1	CASSHAGTGGETQYF	TGTGCCAGCAGCCACGCCGGGACCGGAGGAGAGACCCAGTACTTC
-	TRBJ1-5	many	TRBV2	CASGLPDRSSDWAQHF	TGTGCCAGCGGACTCCCCGACAGGTCCTCGGATTGGGCCCAGCATTTT
TRBD1	TRBJ1-6	many	TRBV19	CASRQMAGQYNSPLHF	TGTGCCAGTAGACAGATGGCGGGACAGTATAATTCACCCCTCCACTTT
-	TRBJ2-7	many	TRBV10-3	CATGDPSYEQYF	TGTGCCACGGGGGACCCCTCCTACGAGCAGTACTTC
-	TRBJ2-7	many	TRBV10-3	CASSEAVGPGTYEQYF	TGTGCCAGCAGTGAAGCGGTGGGCCCAGGAACCTACGAGCAGTACTTC
-	TRBJ2-7	-	TRBV10-3	CAISEWAGASLYEQYF	TGTGCCATCAGTGAATGGGCGGGGGCTAGCCTCTACGAGCAGTACTTC
TRBD2	TRBJ2-2	-	TRBV7-2	CASSWPRGDTGELFF	TGTGCCAGCAGCTGGCCCCGGGGGGACACCGGGGAGCTGTTTTTT
-	TRBJ2-6	many	TRBV7-8	CASSWSGPSGANVLTF	TGTGCCAGCAGCTGGAGCGGACCCTCTGGGGCCAACGTCCTGACTTTC
TRBD1	TRBJ2-7	-	TRBV20-1	CSARPNPGQGWYEQYF	TGCAGTGCTAGACCTAACCCGGGACAGGGGTGGTACGAGCAGTACTTC
-	TRBJ1-2	many	TRBV5-1	CASSFGAPGPYGYTF	TGCGCCAGCAGCTTCGGGGCACCCGGACCCTATGGCTACACCTTC
-	TRBJ1-4	-	TRBV6-6	CASSGWDPKLFF	TGTGCCAGCAGTGGTTGGGACCCGAAACTGTTTTTT
-	TRBJ2-7	-	TRBV25-1	CASSEPLFWAQIAYEQYF	TGTGCCAGCAGTGAACCACTTTTTTGGGCTCAAATCGCCTACGAGCAGTACTTC
-	TRBJ1-1	-	TRBV24-1	CATSRGSEAFF	TGTGCCACCAGTCGAGGGTCTGAAGCTTTCTTT
TRBD1	TRBJ1-2	many	TRBV10-3	CASSEASGQGNYGYTF	TGTGCCAGCAGTGAAGCGTCAGGACAGGGAAACTATGGCTACACCTTC